The present T cell receptor beta chain was sequenced within a study of shared clonotypes between healthy human individuals. Details on this clone: Antigen specificity is unknown.

Per the germline V gene, CDR1 is LNHDA and CDR2 is SQIVND (reference sequence). V was pared by 6 bases and J by 0 bases, with 12 bases between. CDR3 length: 15 amino acids. Study-level findings and limits: Rarefaction revealed incomplete sorted-subset sequencing despite large depth. In contrast to clonotypes shared by all four donors, non-shared clonotypes had lower generation probabilities.

Per the authors' pipeline: Because ImmunoSEQ provided only junction sequences with no quality scores, the filtering differed. Sequencing used immunoSEQ multiplex PCR; TCRdb keeps in-frame clones, though not all of them. That table supplies the V and J calls and clone size; D and trimming were determined from the DNA. Among just over 2,000,000 clones, over 85% were seen once, and the ten largest hold 0.1% to 0.15%. Sequences were obtained from naive CD4+ T cells sorted from blood. Subset given: CD45RA+ positively selected. The source of this sequence is a young man in good health. The J gene is TRBJ2-1, the V gene TRBV19; D not resolved. The chain's CDR3 is CASRALGYSYNEQFF. The CDR3 bases are TGTGCCAGTAGGGCGTTGGGTTACTCCTACAATGAGCAGTTCTTC.